These 14 T cell receptor beta chains were all obtained from the same sample, sequenced in a study of CD8 T cells in ankylosing spondylitis. TCRdb called the 5' RACE reads again in MiXCR, with one record for every CDR3 protein. The sample contains around 250,000 distinct CDR3 sequences, around 11% of which appear only once. Material for sequencing was blood, either unsorted or a sorted T cell fraction (not recorded which). Source of these receptors: a male donor with ankylosing spondylitis or in good health (not recorded which).

This clonotype was seen at least ten times. The genes are TRBV7-3 and TRBJ2-1; D is perhaps TRBD1 or TRBD2 (5 bases each). Germline-derived CDR1 and CDR2 are SGHTA and FQGTGA. The CDR3 is 15 residues long. The V gene lost 5 bases and the J gene lost 0 bases, with 11 bases spanning the gap. The CDR3 reads CASSSSGPSYNEQFF. The CDR3 bases are TGTGCCAGCAGCAGTTCGGGACCCTCCTACAATGAGCAGTTCTTC.

This clonotype was counted many times. The CDR3 DNA reads TGTGCCAGCAGCTCTTCTAGCGAGTACAATGAGCAGTTCTTC. The encoded protein is CASSSSSEYNEQFF. The chain combines TRBV11-1 with TRBJ2-1, with D perhaps TRBD2 (6 bases). From germline, CDR1 is SGHAT and CDR2 FQDESV (reference sequence). The CDR3 consists of 14 residues. With 4 bases removed from V and 4 bases from J, the gap between germline ends came to 11 bases.

This clonotype was counted many times. V gene TRBV5-1 combines with J gene TRBJ2-7; D might be TRBD2 (6 bases). The V and J ends lost 4 bases and 7 bases respectively, with 15 bases between them. The CDR3 is 13 amino acids. The V gene's germline CDR1 is SGHRS and CDR2 YFSETQ. Here the CDR3 reads CASSPGTSLEQYF. The CDR3 DNA reads as TGCGCCAGCAGCCCCGGGACTTCCCTTGAGCAGTACTTC.

This clonotype was seen ten or more times. V is TRBV6-5 and J is TRBJ2-5; D gene ambiguous. This CDR3 region has 15 residues. Germline-derived CDR1 and CDR2 are MNHEY and SVGAGI. V was shortened by 4 bases and J by 5 bases, with 17 bases between the two germline ends. The CDR3 DNA reads as TGTGCCAGCAGTTGGACCCGTCACCTAGAGGAGACCCAGTACTTC. The encoded protein is CASSWTRHLEETQYF.

This clonotype has only a few counts. The rearrangement links TRBV2 to TRBJ2-3; 7 nucleotides match TRBD2. Germline CDR1 SNHLY, CDR2 FYNNEI. The V gene end was trimmed by 1 base and the J gene end by 0 bases; junction bases not matched to a gene: 4. The CDR3 extends over 16 amino acids. CDR3 nucleotide sequence: TGTGCCAGCAGTGAAGAGGACGGGAGGAGCACAGATACGCAGTATTTT. It yields the protein CASSEEDGRSTDTQYF.

At least ten counts were recorded for this clonotype. The V gene is TRBV5-1, the J gene TRBJ1-1; D unresolved. This CDR3 is built from 11 residues. The V and J ends lost 4 bases and 6 bases respectively, with 7 bases between them. Germline CDR1 SGHRS, CDR2 YFSETQ. The CDR3 region has the DNA TGCGCCAGCAGCGCTAGTTCTGAAGCTTTCTTT. Amino acid sequence: CASSASSEAFF.

This clonotype showed up just a few times. V usage is TRBV9 and J usage is TRBJ2-2; D is ambiguous. Between the trimmed V and J ends, which lost 3 bases and 4 bases, there was a span of 7 bases. Germline CDR1 SGDLS, CDR2 YYNGEE. This CDR3 region has 13 residues. CDR3 protein: CASSGETTGELFF. The CDR3 DNA follows: TGTGCCAGCAGCGGAGAGACCACCGGGGAGCTGTTTTTT.

This clonotype was detected many times. This rearrangement joins TRBV4-2 to TRBJ2-1, with 8 positions matching TRBD2. Germline V gene data show CDR1 as LGHNA and CDR2 as YNFKEQ. This CDR3 is 13 amino acids long. The V and J ends lost 4 bases and 10 bases, in that order; junction bases with no gene match: 6. CDR3 region: CASSPRLAGEQFF. The DNA for the CDR3 is TGTGCCAGCAGCCCCCGCTTAGCGGGGGAGCAGTTCTTC.

CDR3 protein: CASSATSDAYEQYF. DNA of the CDR3: TGTGCCAGCAGTGCGACTAGTGATGCCTACGAGCAGTACTTC. The genes are TRBV25-1 and TRBJ2-7; D might be TRBD2 (6 bases). The CDR3 totals 14 residues. The germline CDR1 and CDR2 sequences are MGHDK and SYGVNS. V was trimmed by 4 bases and J by 2 bases, leaving 12 bases between them.

The gene calls are TRBV7-9 and TRBJ2-2; possible D gene TRBD1, 6 bases. V lost 6 bases, J lost 6 bases, and 8 bases lay in between. The germline gives CDR1 SEHNR, CDR2 FQNEAQ (reference sequence). The CDR3 sequence is 12 residues long. The CDR3, as DNA: TGTGCCAGCAGAGGGGGATCCGGGGAGCTGTTTTTT. Its translation: CASRGGSGELFF.

This clonotype showed up many times. The chain employs TRBV27 and TRBJ2-5; 10 bases are a match to TRBD1. This CDR3 is 17 amino acids long. V gave up 4 bases and J gave up 5 bases; unmatched junction bases: 13. CDR1 is MNHEY, CDR2 SMNVEV, per germline (reference sequence). DNA of the CDR3: TGTGCCAGCAGTTCTCCCCGGGACAGGGGATTGCGGGAGACCCAGTACTTC. Translating gives CASSSPRDRGLRETQYF.

The chain links TRBV11-2 to TRBJ1-2; TRBD1 matches at 9 bases. The germline gives CDR1 SGHAT, CDR2 FQNNGV. J was trimmed by 7 bases and V by 2 bases; bases with no gene match: 8. This CDR3 region has 15 residues. CDR3 in amino acids: CASSLIGQGFGGYTF. The DNA of the CDR3 is TGTGCCAGCAGCTTAATCGGACAGGGGTTTGGTGGCTACACCTTC.

This clonotype occurred many times. The chain joins TRBV29-1 to TRBJ2-7; 7 bases align to TRBD1. Losses at the gene ends were 2 bases for V and 3 bases for J; bases not matched to a gene: 4. The CDR3 has 13 amino acids. Per the germline V gene, CDR1 is SQVTM and CDR2 is ANQGSEA. The CDR3 protein is CSVERGGGYEQYF. The DNA of the CDR3 is TGCAGCGTTGAAAGAGGGGGCGGCTACGAGCAGTACTTC.

At least ten counts were recorded for this clonotype. The rearrangement links TRBV4-1 to TRBJ2-1, with a tentative D call TRBD2 (5 bases). The CDR3 runs 17 residues. Trimming removed 1 base from V and 0 bases from J, with 13 bases in between. Germline loops: CDR1 MGHRA, CDR2 YSYEKL. The CDR3 bases are TGCGCCAGCAGCCAAGTCTCGGCGGGTGGCTCCTACAATGAGCAGTTCTTC. As protein: CASSQVSAGGSYNEQFF.